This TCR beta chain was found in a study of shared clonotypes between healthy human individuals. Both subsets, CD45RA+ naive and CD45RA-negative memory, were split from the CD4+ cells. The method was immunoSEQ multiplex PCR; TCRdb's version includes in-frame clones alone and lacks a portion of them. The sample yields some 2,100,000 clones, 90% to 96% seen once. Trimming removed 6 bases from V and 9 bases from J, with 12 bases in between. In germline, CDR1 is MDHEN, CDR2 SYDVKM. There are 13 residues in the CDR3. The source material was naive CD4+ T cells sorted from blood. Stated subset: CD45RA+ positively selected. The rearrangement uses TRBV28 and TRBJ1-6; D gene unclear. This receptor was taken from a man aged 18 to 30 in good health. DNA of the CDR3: TGTGCCAGCAGGGGGAGCGTACTTTCACCCCTCCACTTT. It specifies CASRGSVLSPLHF.